This passage covers 21 T cell receptor beta chains from one sample sequenced in a study of Ad26.COV2.S vaccination and SARS-CoV-2 variants listed by TCRdb under 2021. Interpreted using the paper, the treatment or condition label stands for: around 19 received Ad26.COV2.S at low or high dose, single or two shots; about 5 received placebo; per-sample allocation not given. Repertoires of vaccine and placebo recipients were sequenced from samples taken on day 63 after the first injection. The library was prepared using the immunoSEQ multiplex PCR assay. Drawn from immuneACCESS, this table holds only the in-frame rearrangements with V and J called that TCRdb kept. Clones are partly lost; checked studies trace under half to an unresolved V gene and leave the rest unexplained. The sample table shows 350,000 to 450,000 clones, and roughly 90% are seen once. The ten most abundant clones make up approximately 1.9% of the sample.

The sequencing used peripheral blood, collected in a trial of Ad26.COV2.S vaccine versus placebo. The receptors originated from a person between 18 and 60 years old who received the Ad26.COV2.S COVID-19 vaccine or a placebo.

The rearrangement uses TRBV11-2 and TRBJ2-1; 8 bases fit TRBD2. Germline loops: CDR1 SGHAT, CDR2 FQNNGV. Trimming took 4 bases from V and 15 from J; bases not matched to a gene: 8. CDR3 length: 12 amino acids. The CDR3 sequence is CASSSRLAGLFF. DNA of the CDR3: TGTGCCAGCAGCTCCCGGTTAGCGGGACTGTTCTTC.

The rearrangement joins TRBV7-9 to TRBJ2-2, with D tentatively TRBD1 or TRBD2 (5 bases each). The germline gives CDR1 SEHNR, CDR2 FQNEAQ (reference sequence). The CDR3 has 17 amino acids. Trimming shortened V by 2 bases and J by 2 bases, and 15 bases separated the two germline ends. The CDR3 sequence: CASSLTAGRLNTGELFF. The CDR3 bases are TGTGCCAGCAGCTTAACAGCAGGGCGACTAAACACCGGGGAGCTGTTTTTT.

In the case of this clone: An end of the junction does not agree with germline; a read error may underlie this. V is TRBV7-7 and J is TRBJ2-1, with 7 positions matching TRBD2. Per the germline V gene, CDR1 is SSHAT and CDR2 is FNYEAQ (reference sequence). This CDR3 region has 19 residues. The CDR3 DNA is TGTGCTAGCAGCTTAGCGGGCTCCCGGGGCCCGAGCTCCTACAATGAGCAGTTCTTC. It translates to CASSLAGSRGPSSYNEQFF.

The V and J genes are TRBV12-3 or TRBV12-4 and TRBJ1-2, with a possible D match to TRBD1 (5 bases). Trimming pared 4 bases from V and 4 bases from J, leaving 10 bases between. The CDR3 is 13 residues long. The CDR3 reads CASSWGRFYGYTF. The DNA for the CDR3 is TGTGCCAGCAGTTGGGGACGGTTCTATGGCTACACCTTC.

The rearrangement uses TRBV28 and TRBJ2-1; TRBD2 aligns across 9 bases. The CDR3 consists of 14 residues. The germline gives CDR1 MDHEN, CDR2 SYDVKM. V shed 5 bases and J 6 bases; nucleotides not matched to a gene: 5. In DNA, the CDR3 is TGTGCCAGCAGTCTTCGGACTAGCGTCAATGAGCAGTTCTTC. This encodes CASSLRTSVNEQFF.

The chain uses TRBV28 and TRBJ1-3; D is unresolved. V was cut by 5 bases and J by 0 bases, with 14 bases left in between. The CDR3 is 16 amino acids. Germline V gene data show CDR1 as MDHEN and CDR2 as SYDVKM. The CDR3 DNA reads TGTGCCAGCAGTGGGGTGATAGGCCCCTCTGGAAACACCATATATTTT. This translates into CASSGVIGPSGNTIYF.

J is TRBJ2-7 and V is TRBV2; 7 nucleotides line up with TRBD2. Germline-derived CDR1 and CDR2 are SNHLY and FYNNEI. After removal of 5 bases from V and 3 bases from J, the junction contained 4 bases not matched to a gene. The CDR3 contains 13 residues. The DNA for the CDR3 is TGTGCCAGCAGTCGTCTAGCGGTCTACGAGCAGTACTTC. Its protein product is CASSRLAVYEQYF.

This sequence joins TRBV21-1 and TRBJ1-3; the table's D call of TRBD1 was not tested on the DNA. TRBV21-1 is assigned pseudogene status. The CDR3 length is 15 residues. CDR3: CASSPQGVSGNTIYF. The DNA for the CDR3 is TGTGCCAGCAGCCCCCAGGGGGTTTCTGGAAACACCATATATTTT.

As DNA, the CDR3 is TGTGCCAGCAGCTTAGTGTCACTAGAAGGAGCGTCTTCGCAGTATTTT. Its translation: CASSLVSLEGASSQYF. V is TRBV11-2 and J is TRBJ2-3; TRBD2 might be the D (5 bases). Germline CDR1 SGHAT, CDR2 FQNNGV. CDR3 length equals 16 residues. With 1 base removed from V and 10 bases from J, the gap between germline ends came to 21 bases. Drawing the rest from reference TRBV11-2 and TRBJ2-3, the complete variable domain is EAGVAQSPRYKIIEKRQSVAFWCNPISGHATLYWYQQILGQGPKLLIQFQNNGVVDDSQLPKDRFSAERLKGVDSTLKIQPAKLEDSAVYLCASSLVSLEGASSQYFGPGTRLTVL.

The gene calls are TRBV24-1 and TRBJ2-5, with D uncertain. V lost 6 bases and J 7 bases, leaving 14 bases between the germline ends. This CDR3 has 13 residues. Looked up from germline, CDR1 is KGHDR and CDR2 is SFDVKD. The CDR3 reads CATSLPGGGTQYF. The DNA for the CDR3 is TGTGCCACCAGTCTCCCAGGTGGCGGGACCCAGTACTTC.

The chain combines TRBV7-9 with TRBJ2-7; D perhaps matches TRBD1 (6 bases). Trimming left V 4 bases short and J 4 bases short, with 11 bases between. CDR1 and CDR2 (germline): SEHNR, FQNEAQ (reference sequence). The CDR3 totals 13 residues. The CDR3 DNA follows: TGTGCCAGCAGCTCGGACAGCCCATACGAGCAGTACTTC. Translated, it gives CASSSDSPYEQYF.

The chain links TRBV5-5 to TRBJ2-1, with D uncertain. The CDR3 has 16 amino acids. V gave up 0 bases and J gave up 0 bases, with 10 bases separating them. Germline CDR1 is SGHKS and CDR2 is YYEKEE (reference sequence). The CDR3 sequence is CASSLAPSSSYNEQFF. The DNA for the CDR3 is TGTGCCAGCAGCTTGGCCCCCAGCAGCTCCTACAATGAGCAGTTCTTC.

This clone is a singleton in its sample. The V call is TRBV6-5, the J call TRBJ1-4; D is unclear. The V end lost 0 bases, the J end lost 7 bases, and 3 bases lay between the germline ends. The CDR3 covers 12 residues. Germline values: CDR1 MNHEY, CDR2 SVGAGI. This chain's CDR3 is CASSYSGEKLFF. The CDR3 DNA reads TGTGCCAGCAGTTACTCGGGTGAAAAACTGTTTTTT.

This clone came up once. J is TRBJ1-1 and V is TRBV23-1; perhaps TRBD1 as D (6 bases). TRBV23-1 falls under the ORF class, with uncertain function. This CDR3 region has 21 residues. Between the trimmed V and J ends, which lost 9 bases and 0 bases, there was a span of 35 bases. CDR3 amino acids: CARNLQSGGTDRGTMNTEAFF. The CDR3 DNA reads as TGCGCCAGAAATCTACAGTCTGGGGGCACAGACCGAGGGACGATGAACACTGAAGCTTTCTTT.

The chain uses TRBV3-1 (or the pseudogene TRBV3-2) and TRBJ2-3; 7 bases fit TRBD2. CDR1 and CDR2 (germline): LGHDT, YNNKEL (reference sequence). The CDR3 sequence is 17 residues long. V lost 3 bases to trimming and J lost 1 base; unmatched junction nucleotides: 10. The CDR3 DNA sequence: TGTGCCAGCAGCCACCCTACTAGCGATTGGGGCACAGATACGCAGTATTTT. It specifies CASSHPTSDWGTDTQYF.

The J gene is TRBJ2-3, the V gene TRBV10-1; D gene uncertain. Germline V gene sequence: CDR1 WNHNN, CDR2 SYGVQD (reference sequence). V dropped 6 bases and J dropped 2 bases, with 3 bases sitting between them. The CDR3 has 11 amino acids. The chain's CDR3 is CASRYTDTQYF. In DNA, the CDR3 is TGCGCCAGCAGGTACACAGATACGCAGTATTTT.

The V call is TRBV20-1, the J call TRBJ1-5, with D possibly matching TRBD1 (5 bases). The CDR3 is made up of 14 amino acids. Germline assignment: CDR1 DFQATT and CDR2 SNEGSKA (reference sequence). The germline V and J ends were trimmed by 3 bases and 5 bases, with 14 bases remaining between them. The CDR3 DNA is TGCAGTGCTAGTTTGGCCGTGGGGGATCAGCCCCAGCATTTT. This codes for CSASLAVGDQPQHF.

The sample holds one count of this clone. The gene calls are TRBV9 and TRBJ2-2; 8 nucleotides line up with TRBD2. Germline V gene sequence: CDR1 SGDLS, CDR2 YYNGEE. The CDR3 is made up of 16 amino acids. The V and J ends lost 4 bases and 3 bases, in that order; junction bases with no gene match: 8. The chain's CDR3 is CASSREGLADTGELFF. In DNA form, the CDR3 reads TGTGCCAGCAGCCGGGAGGGGCTAGCGGACACCGGGGAGCTGTTTTTT.

This clone was observed a few times. The V and J genes are TRBV7-3 and TRBJ2-2; no firm D call. Germline values: CDR1 SGHTA, CDR2 FQGTGA. This CDR3 has 13 amino acids. The ends were cut back, 2 bases at V and 4 bases at J, with 5 bases in the middle. As DNA, the CDR3 is TGTGCCAGCAGCTTACAGGTCACCGGGGAGCTGTTTTTT. Protein product: CASSLQVTGELFF.

This clone was detected only once. The genes are TRBV11-1 and TRBJ2-2; D may match TRBD1 or TRBD2 (5 bases each). CDR1 and CDR2 (germline): SGHAT, FQDESV (reference sequence). V was trimmed by 2 bases and J by 3 bases, leaving 7 bases between them. The CDR3 has 14 residues. The CDR3 coding sequence is TGTGCCAGCAGCTTAATGGGGGACACCGGGGAGCTGTTTTTT. It translates to CASSLMGDTGELFF.

V and J are TRBV30 and TRBJ2-7; the D is unclear. Germline V gives CDR1 GTSNPN, CDR2 SVGIG (reference sequence). Between the trimmed V and J ends, which lost 2 bases and 11 bases, there was a span of 13 bases. CDR3 length equals 11 residues. The CDR3 is CAWSTQDLEYF. The CDR3 nucleotides read TGTGCCTGGAGTACTCAGGACCTAGAGTACTTC.